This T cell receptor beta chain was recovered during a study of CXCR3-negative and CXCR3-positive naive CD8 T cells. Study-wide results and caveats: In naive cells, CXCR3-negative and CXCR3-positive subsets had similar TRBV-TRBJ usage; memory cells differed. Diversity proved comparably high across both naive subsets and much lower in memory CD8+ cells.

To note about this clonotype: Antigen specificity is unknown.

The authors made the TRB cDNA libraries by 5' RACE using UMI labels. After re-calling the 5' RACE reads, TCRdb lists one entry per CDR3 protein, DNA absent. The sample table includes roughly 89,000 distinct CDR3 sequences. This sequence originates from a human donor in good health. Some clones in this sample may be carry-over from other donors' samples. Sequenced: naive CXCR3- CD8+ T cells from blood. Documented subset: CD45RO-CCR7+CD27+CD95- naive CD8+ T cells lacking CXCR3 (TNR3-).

CDR3 protein: CSVGAPGAENTEAFF. The chain has TRBV29-1 and TRBJ1-1; TCRdb names TRBD1, which stays unverified in the absence of DNA. Germline CDR1 and CDR2: SQVTM and ANQGSEA. The CDR3 is made up of 15 amino acids.